Following are 12 T cell receptor beta chains from one sample sequenced in a study of blood T cell repertoires in COVID-19. The assay was immunoSEQ multiplex PCR, and TCRdb's table has in-frame clones only and misses some. The sample has around 330,000 clones, approximately 88% seen once; the top ten hold roughly 4.1%. The sample taken for sequencing was peripheral blood. Receptor source: a woman in her 50s with active or convalescent COVID-19.

V is TRBV27 and J is TRBJ2-1, with D possibly being TRBD2 (5 bases). The CDR3 loop spans 15 amino acids. V gave up 3 bases and J gave up 0 bases, with 9 bases separating them. The germline gives CDR1 MNHEY, CDR2 SMNVEV (reference sequence). For the CDR3, the DNA is TGTGCCAGCAGTTTTGAGCGGTCCTCCTACAATGAGCAGTTCTTC. This encodes CASSFERSSYNEQFF.

The chain uses TRBV5-4 and TRBJ1-2; D may be TRBD1 (6 bases). Germline CDR1 is SGHNT and CDR2 is YYREEE (reference sequence). V gave up 1 base and J gave up 6 bases, with 13 bases separating them. The CDR3 is made up of 14 amino acids. The CDR3 DNA reads as TGTGCCAGCAGCTTGCCCGGACAGCCCGATGGCTACACCTTC. Its protein product is CASSLPGQPDGYTF.

This chain uses TRBV3-1 (or the pseudogene TRBV3-2) with TRBJ2-1; 7 bases match TRBD2. V shed 3 bases, J shed 13 bases, and the junction held 18 bases outside the gene matches. Germline V gene data show CDR1 as LGHDT and CDR2 as YNNKEL (reference sequence). CDR3 length: 16 amino acids. CDR3 region: CASSHSTAQSSGTQFF. DNA for the CDR3: TGTGCCAGCAGCCATTCGACCGCGCAATCTAGCGGTACCCAGTTCTTC.

The chain uses TRBV18 and TRBJ2-2, with D perhaps matching TRBD2 (5 bases). Germline values: CDR1 KGHSH, CDR2 LQKENI. This CDR3 contains 14 residues. With 0 bases removed from V and 6 bases from J, the gap between germline ends came to 8 bases. The CDR3 bases are TGTGCCAGCTCACCACCGGAAGCGGCCGGGGAGCTGTTTTTT. Translation: CASSPPEAAGELFF.

The chain carries TRBV18 and TRBJ2-1, with 15 positions matching TRBD2. CDR3 length: 18 residues. Per the germline V gene, CDR1 is KGHSH and CDR2 is LQKENI. V lost 0 bases to trimming and J lost 2 bases; unmatched junction nucleotides: 2. CDR3: CASSPPGLAGGTYNEQFF. The CDR3 DNA reads TGTGCCAGCTCACCACCGGGACTAGCGGGGGGAACCTACAATGAGCAGTTCTTC.

A word on this clone: Other nucleotide sequences from this sample produce the same CDR3. The V and J genes are TRBV6-2 or TRBV6-3 and TRBJ1-1; a weak D match, TRBD1 (5 bases). CDR3 length: 12 amino acids. Germline-derived CDR1 and CDR2 are MNHEY and SVGEGT. V lost 6 bases and J lost 5, with 10 bases in between. The CDR3: CASSTRVTEAFF. Written as DNA, the CDR3 is TGTGCCAGCAGCACCAGGGTGACTGAAGCTTTCTTT.

V gene TRBV2 combines with J gene TRBJ1-1; D ambiguous. V was clipped by 3 bases and J by 6 bases, with 8 bases between them. The V gene's germline CDR1 is SNHLY and CDR2 FYNNEI. This CDR3 spans 12 amino acids. The CDR3 is CASSESWPEAFF. The CDR3, as DNA: TGTGCCAGCAGTGAGTCGTGGCCTGAAGCTTTCTTT.

This rearrangement joins TRBV6-2 or TRBV6-3 to TRBJ1-2; TRBD1 matches 8 bases. Germline values: CDR1 MNHEY, CDR2 SVGEGT. The V gene end was trimmed by 6 bases and the J gene end by 8 bases; junction bases not matched to a gene: 8. This CDR3 is built from 13 residues. CDR3 loop: CASSPDRGRGYTF. In DNA form, the CDR3 reads TGTGCCAGCAGCCCCGACAGGGGACGCGGCTACACCTTC.

The rearrangement joins TRBV9 to TRBJ1-1, with D unclear. Deletions cut 3 bases from V and 3 bases from J, with 15 bases between. Germline CDR1 is SGDLS and CDR2 is YYNGEE. This CDR3 has 15 amino acids. Here the CDR3 DNA reads TGTGCCAGCAGCGCAGAGGGTGATTCGGACACTGAAGCTTTCTTT. This translates into CASSAEGDSDTEAFF.

This sequence joins TRBV4-3 and TRBJ1-4; no clear D. The CDR3 length is 13 residues. Germline V gene data show CDR1 as LGHNA and CDR2 as YSLEER. The germline V and J ends were trimmed by 0 bases and 10 bases, with 9 bases remaining between them. CDR3 in DNA: TGCGCCAGCAGCCAAGATCCCCCCGGAAAACTGTTTTTT. This gives the protein CASSQDPPGKLFF.

This clone occurred once. The chain links TRBV4-3 to TRBJ1-2, with 7 nucleotides matching TRBD1. Germline CDR1 and CDR2: LGHNA and YSLEER. J gave up 6 bases and V 6 bases, and 16 bases lay outside the gene matches. CDR3 length: 16 amino acids. CDR3 sequence reads: CASRSLPQKGQHGYTF. The CDR3 DNA reads as TGCGCCAGCAGGTCCCTGCCTCAGAAGGGACAGCATGGCTACACCTTC.

The V and J genes are TRBV27 and TRBJ1-1; 9 bases match TRBD1. The junction had 5 bases not matched to a gene; V was cut back by 5 bases and J by 4 bases. The CDR3 spans 14 residues. Germline CDR1 MNHEY, CDR2 SMNVEV (reference sequence). CDR3 residues: CASSPGTGPTEAFF. The CDR3, as DNA: TGTGCCAGCAGTCCCGGGACAGGGCCCACTGAAGCTTTCTTT.